This is a list of T cell receptor beta chains from one sample in a study of identical twins. Via MiXCR, TCRdb re-called the 5' RACE reads, giving one row per CDR3 protein. This table has around 960,000 distinct CDR3 sequences, more than 9% appearing once. The same sample was also studied in work on yellow fever vaccine responses in identical twins.

The sequenced material came from PBMCs. These receptors were obtained from a woman aged 18-29 years in good health. CDR3s include the opening cysteine and the closing phenylalanine or tryptophan. A D gene is named only where the DNA matches it firmly. Rows may omit the clone size; those that give it use once, few, many or a size class.

clone size	D gene	V gene	J gene	CDR3 DNA	CDR3 protein
many	TRBD2	TRBV20-1	TRBJ2-1	TGCGGGTCGGGACTACCATCCTACAATGAGCAGTTCTTC	CGSGLPSYNEQFF
many	-	TRBV7-3	TRBJ1-1	TGTGCCAGCAGCTCTACATGGAACACTGAAGCTTTCTTT	CASSSTWNTEAFF
few	TRBD1	TRBV28	TRBJ2-7	TGTGCCAGCACCGAACCGGGACAGGGAATCAACGAGCAGTACTTC	CASTEPGQGINEQYF
few	-	TRBV12-3/TRBV12-4	TRBJ2-2	TGTGCCAGCAGTCCTACCTACCCCGCAGTTTCCAGCGGGGAGCTGTTTTTT	CASSPTYPAVSSGELFF
-	TRBD2	TRBV6-1	TRBJ2-7	TGTGCCAGCAGTGTCAGGGAGGGCCCAACCTACGAGCAGTACTTC	CASSVREGPTYEQYF
few	TRBD1	TRBV20-1	TRBJ1-5	TGCAGTGCTAGCCGACAGGGGTATCAGCCCCAGCATTTT	CSASRQGYQPQHF
-	TRBD2	TRBV7-7	TRBJ2-2	TGTGCCAGCAGCGTGGGCACAGCGGGGTTAAACACCGGGGAGCTGTTTTTT	CASSVGTAGLNTGELFF
-	-	TRBV3-1	TRBJ2-1	TGTGCCAGCAGCGGAGACAACTACAATGAGCAGTTCTTC	CASSGDNYNEQFF
-	TRBD2	TRBV29-1	TRBJ2-3	TGCAGCGCCTCCGGGACTAGCGGAGGGGCAGCAGATACGCAGTATTTT	CSASGTSGGAADTQYF
-	TRBD2	TRBV15	TRBJ2-5	TGTGCCACCAGCCCCAGGGTCTTGGCGGGAGGTGTGACCCAGTACTTC	CATSPRVLAGGVTQYF
few	TRBD1	TRBV18	TRBJ2-2	TGTGCCAGCTCACCTGGAATGACAGGGTCCACCGGGGAGCTGTTTTTT	CASSPGMTGSTGELFF
few	-	TRBV15	TRBJ1-3	TGTGCCACCAGCAGAGACTACGGAAACACCATATATTTT	CATSRDYGNTIYF
few	-	TRBV6-5	TRBJ1-1	TGTGCCAGCAGTTGGGAACGGCTGAACACTGAAGCTTTCTTT	CASSWERLNTEAFF
few	-	TRBV5-1	TRBJ2-1	TGCGCCAGCAGCTTGAGGCAGGGCAGTGAGCAGTTCTTC	CASSLRQGSEQFF
few	-	TRBV6-2/TRBV6-3	TRBJ2-1	TGTGCCAGCAGTAGATTGGGATCTGTCGGTGAGCAGTTCTTC	CASSRLGSVGEQFF
-	-	TRBV5-1	TRBJ2-7	TGCGCCAGCAGCTTTGAGGGATTCTACGAGCAGTACTTC	CASSFEGFYEQYF
-	TRBD1	TRBV19	TRBJ1-2	TGTGCCAGTAGTATCAGTCGACAGGGAGGCTACACCTTC	CASSISRQGGYTF
-	TRBD2	TRBV7-3	TRBJ2-7	TGTGCCAGCAGCTTAACCGGGACTAGTACCTACGAGCAGTACTTC	CASSLTGTSTYEQYF
-	TRBD1	TRBV6-2/TRBV6-3	TRBJ2-3	TGTGCCAGCAGTTCATGGACAGGGGGATTAACAGATACGCAGTATTTT	CASSSWTGGLTDTQYF
many	-	TRBV6-1	TRBJ2-7	TGTGCCAGCAGGACAGCCTCTCACTCGCCCTACGAGCAGTACTTC	CASRTASHSPYEQYF
many	TRBD1	TRBV29-1	TRBJ2-5	TGCAGCGTACAACAGGGGGCTGGAGAGACCCAGTACTTC	CSVQQGAGETQYF
few	-	TRBV24-1	TRBJ2-1	TGTGCCACCAGCCCGGGACTCCATTCCTACAATGAGCAGTTCTTC	CATSPGLHSYNEQFF
-	-	TRBV7-2	TRBJ2-7	TGTGCCAGCAGCAAGAACCAAGTCTCCTACGAGCAGTACTTC	CASSKNQVSYEQYF
-	-	TRBV9	TRBJ1-5	TGTGCCAGCAGCCCCGGCCCCAGCAGCGGGATGCCCCAGCATTTT	CASSPGPSSGMPQHF
-	TRBD1	TRBV2	TRBJ2-2	TGTGTCAGCAAGAATCCGGGACAGGGCTTGGCCGGGGAGCTGTTTTTT	CVSKNPGQGLAGELFF
-	-	TRBV10-3	TRBJ1-5	TGTGCTTCCACCCCCGGTAGTGATCAGCCCCAGCATTTT	CASTPGSDQPQHF
-	TRBD2	TRBV11-2	TRBJ2-3	TGTGCCAGCAGCTTAAACCACCGGGACTACACAGATACGCAGTATTTT	CASSLNHRDYTDTQYF
-	TRBD1	TRBV14	TRBJ2-7	TGTGCCAGCAGCCGCCCGGGACAGGTATTGGAGCAGTACTTC	CASSRPGQVLEQYF
-	TRBD2	TRBV5-1	TRBJ2-3	TGCGCCAGCAGCTCGCCCAAAGCGGGGTCGACAGATACGCAGTATTTT	CASSSPKAGSTDTQYF
many	-	TRBV12-3/TRBV12-4	TRBJ2-7	TGTGCCAGCAGTGATGGGACCGTGTACGAGCAGTACTTC	CASSDGTVYEQYF
-	TRBD2	TRBV7-3	TRBJ2-2	TGTGCCAGCAGCTTGAATAACGGGAGGCCCGGGGAGCTGTTTTTT	CASSLNNGRPGELFF
-	-	TRBV3-1	TRBJ2-7	TGTGCCAGCAGCCAAGTGGTAGCGGCACCTTCCTACGAGCAGTACTTC	CASSQVVAAPSYEQYF
few	TRBD1	TRBV7-9	TRBJ2-3	TGTGCCAGCAGCTTAAAGGCCCGGACAGGGGAAGGCGATACGCAGTATTTT	CASSLKARTGEGDTQYF
many	TRBD1	TRBV6-1	TRBJ1-6	TGTGCCAGCAGTATAGGACAGGGGGTATCAACCCTCCACTTT	CASSIGQGVSTLHF
many	-	TRBV10-3	TRBJ1-2	TGTGCCATCAGTGAGTCTGAGGCCCTCGGACCTAACTATGGCTACACCTTC	CAISESEALGPNYGYTF
many	-	TRBV29-1	TRBJ1-1	TGCAGCGTTTTTGCCGGGACGGCGAACACTGAAGCTTTCTTT	CSVFAGTANTEAFF
-	-	TRBV5-1	TRBJ2-7	TGCGCCAGCAGCTTGGTATCGACAACACCTTCCTACGAGCAGTACTTC	CASSLVSTTPSYEQYF
few	-	TRBV29-1	TRBJ1-1	TGCAGCGTTGAGGGTGCCACTGAAGCTTTCTTT	CSVEGATEAFF
few	-	TRBV20-1	TRBJ2-1	TGCAGTGCTAGAGCAGGACCGGGAGCGAGAGATTCCTACAATGAGCAGTTCTTC	CSARAGPGARDSYNEQFF
many	TRBD1	TRBV29-1	TRBJ1-1	TGCAGCGTTGATGCGTCGGGACAGGGCGCTTTAATGAACACTGAAGCTTTCTTT	CSVDASGQGALMNTEAFF
many	TRBD1	TRBV24-1	TRBJ2-1	TGTGCCACCAGTGATTTGCGCAGGGGGAATGAGCAGTTCTTC	CATSDLRRGNEQFF
-	-	TRBV7-9	TRBJ2-5	TGTGCCAGCAGCCCCCATCAGAGGGGCCCTCGAGAGACCCAGTACTTC	CASSPHQRGPRETQYF